This T cell receptor beta chain was sequenced for a study of chemoradiotherapy in HPV16-positive cancers. The overall study: Candidate HPV-specific clones and shared TCR motifs came from a couple of HPV16-positive patients.

On this clone: Its specificity is unknown.

The V gene end was trimmed by 5 bases and the J gene end by 5 bases; junction bases not matched to a gene: 6. Germline V gene lookup returns CDR1 SNHLY and CDR2 FYNNEI. The length of the CDR3 is 14 residues. Sequencing was performed with immunoSEQ multiplex PCR; in TCRdb, only in-frame clones are kept and a portion is missing. The sample carries around 4,000 clones, less than 95% recorded once. Study results and limitations: HPV-responsive T-cell expansion during chemoradiotherapy was linked to improved recurrence-free survival in HPV16-positive patients.

This chain joins TRBV2 and TRBJ1-1, with TRBD1 matching 9 bases. The clonotype originates from a human donor with HPV-associated anogenital cancer. Sample: tumor tissue, taken from a patient who underwent chemoradiotherapy. CDR3 in amino acids: CASSFDRGLTEAFF. CDR3 in DNA: TGTGCCAGCAGTTTTGACAGGGGGTTAACTGAAGCTTTCTTT.